This TCR beta chain appears in the sequencing data of a study of blood T cell repertoires in COVID-19. Overall study context: Sample material is recorded as cDNA or gDNA derived from T cells, B-cell-depleted T cells, or PBMCs.

The CDR3 sequence is 13 residues long. Germline V gives CDR1 MNHEY, CDR2 SVGAGI. V was clipped by 6 bases and J by 4 bases, with 10 bases between them. The data were produced by immunoSEQ multiplex PCR, yet TCRdb's version contains in-frame clones alone and is incomplete. The sample consists of over 400,000 clones, roughly 89% of them appearing once. The gene calls are TRBV6-5 and TRBJ1-5; D is possibly TRBD1 (5 bases). The specimen sequenced was peripheral blood. The TCR originated in a woman aged 45-60 years with COVID-19, enrolled during active disease. Written as DNA, the CDR3 is TGTGCCAGCAGCAGGGTATCGAATCAGCCCCAGCATTTT. Protein product: CASSRVSNQPQHF.